Presented here are 21 T cell receptor beta chains from one specimen sequenced in a study of molecular identifiers for immune sequencing clone quantification. TCRdb called the PCR reads again in MiXCR, with one record for every CDR3 protein. The sample holds 50,000 to 65,000 distinct CDR3 sequences, approximately 25% seen once. The sequencing input was naive CD8+ T cells from blood, with Jurkat cell RNA spiked in. Subset denoted: FACS-sorted CD8+CD4-CCR7+CD45RA+ naive T cells. The receptors here all came from a human donor in good health. Some libraries in this study had Jurkat cell RNA spiked in.

As regards this clonotype: This may come from a read error, since a much larger clone is one base off. The chain links TRBV6-1 to TRBJ2-7; 9 bases align to TRBD2. Germline lookup yields CDR1 MNHNS and CDR2 SASEGT. The CDR3 runs 13 residues. Trimming at V came to 10 bases and at J to 0 bases, leaving 4 bases not matched to a gene. DNA for the CDR3: TGTGCCATGGCGGGAGGGTCCTCCTACGAGCAGTACTTC. Translation: CAMAGGSSYEQYF.

On this clonotype: The conserved closing phenylalanine or tryptophan is absent in this CDR3, likely reflecting a read error. The rearrangement links TRBV11-2 to TRBJ2-5, with D possibly matching TRBD2 (5 bases). V shed 6 bases and J shed 1 base, with 21 bases lying between them. CDR3 size: 17 residues. Germline CDR1 and CDR2: SGHAT and FQNNGV. This CDR3 is CASRIVSGRDIQETQYY. The CDR3 DNA is TGTGCCAGCAGGATTGTATCGGGCCGGGATATCCAAGAGACCCAGTACTAC.

This clonotype came up many times. This chain uses TRBV5-1 with TRBJ1-5; the D is unclear. The CDR3 totals 13 residues. The V end was cut by 0 bases, the J end by 0 bases, with 1 base between. Germline loops: CDR1 SGHRS, CDR2 YFSETQ. CDR3 region: CASSLASNQPQHF. The CDR3 DNA sequence: TGCGCCAGCAGCTTGGCTAGCAATCAGCCCCAGCATTTT.

This clonotype was observed at least ten times. The rearrangement joins TRBV4-1 to TRBJ2-1; TRBD2 aligns across 11 bases. The V gene's germline CDR1 is MGHRA and CDR2 YSYEKL. J was trimmed by 5 bases and V by 3 bases; bases with no gene match: 6. CDR3 length equals 16 residues. CDR3 loop: CASSQRELAGDNEQFF. DNA for the CDR3: TGCGCCAGCAGCCAGAGGGAACTAGCGGGGGACAATGAGCAGTTCTTC.

This clonotype was recorded many times. This chain joins TRBV28 and TRBJ1-2, with 10 bases matching TRBD1. The germline V gene has CDR1 MDHEN and CDR2 SYDVKM. There are 14 residues in the CDR3. V lost 5 bases and J lost 6; bases outside the gene matches: 6. CDR3 bases: TGTGCCAGCAGTCTCGCCGGGACAGGGGATGGCTACACCTTC. Protein: CASSLAGTGDGYTF.

Ten or more counts support this clonotype. The chain combines TRBV10-1 with TRBJ1-1; D possibly corresponds to TRBD1 (5 bases). Per the germline V gene, CDR1 is WNHNN and CDR2 is SYGVQD (reference sequence). Trimming pared 1 base from V and 6 bases from J, leaving 9 bases between. This CDR3 spans 13 amino acids. In DNA form, the CDR3 reads TGCGCCAGCAGTGAGTATCCAGGGTCTGAAGCTTTCTTT. Amino acid sequence: CASSEYPGSEAFF.

This clonotype has at least ten counts. The rearrangement joins TRBV6-2 or TRBV6-3 to TRBJ1-5; D not certain. In germline, CDR1 is MNHEY, CDR2 SVGEGT. This CDR3 spans 17 amino acids. Trimming pared 2 bases from V and 0 bases from J, leaving 14 bases between. CDR3 nucleotides: TGTGCCAGCAGTTACACCCCTGGTTGGGGTAGCAATCAGCCCCAGCATTTT. Translated: CASSYTPGWGSNQPQHF.

Comments on this clonotype: One base away lies a much larger clone, so this may be a sequencing read error. The V gene is TRBV18, the J gene TRBJ1-2; TRBD1 matches at 10 bases. Germline lookup yields CDR1 KGHSH and CDR2 LQKENI. J lost 3 bases, V lost 2 bases, and 9 bases had no gene match. This CDR3 comprises 17 residues. CDR3 DNA sequence: TGTGCCAGCTCACCAGAGACAGGGGGCGTCCCCGACTATGGCTACACCTTC. Its protein is CASSPETGGVPDYGYTF. The full variable domain, rest sourced from reference TRBV18 and TRBJ1-2, is NAGVMQNPRHLVRRRGQEARLRCSPMKGHSHVYWYRQLPEEGLKFMVYLQKENIIDESGMPKERFSAEFPKEGPSILRIQQVVRGDSAAYFCASSPETGGVPDYGYTFGSGTRLTVV.

Turning to this clonotype: A read error may be the cause here, since a much bigger clone is one base away. The CDR3 protein is CASSDRQGTSYERYF. Here the CDR3 DNA reads TGTGCCAGCAGTGACCGACAGGGAACCTCCTACGAGCGGTACTTC. The chain uses TRBV2 and TRBJ2-7; the match to TRBD1 covers 7 bases. This CDR3 region has 15 residues. The germline V gene encodes CDR1 SNHLY and CDR2 FYNNEI.

This clonotype was seen more than once but under ten times. The chain combines TRBV7-9 with TRBJ2-7, with D tentatively TRBD1 (6 bases). The CDR3 runs 12 residues. Germline lookup yields CDR1 SEHNR and CDR2 FQNEAQ (reference sequence). Trimming removed 8 bases at V and 5 bases at J, with 13 bases between. The CDR3, as DNA: TGTGCCAGCCGTCGTCCAGGGGACGAGCAGTACTTC. Residues: CASRRPGDEQYF.

The table lists this clonotype with many counts. The chain joins TRBV25-1 to TRBJ2-5; 9 nucleotides align to TRBD1. CDR3 size: 16 residues. Per germline, CDR1 MGHDK and CDR2 SYGVNS. Trimming cost V 1 base and J 3 bases; bases outside gene matches: 6. The CDR3 protein is CASSEWGTGTEETQYF. The CDR3 region has the DNA TGTGCCAGCAGTGAATGGGGGACAGGGACCGAAGAGACCCAGTACTTC.

Ten or more counts support this clonotype. This chain links TRBV5-6 with TRBJ1-5; D unresolved. Trimming pared 4 bases from V and 5 bases from J, leaving 19 bases between. This CDR3 is 16 amino acids long. The germline gives CDR1 SGHDT, CDR2 YYEEEE. The CDR3 nucleotides are TGTGCCAGCAGCATTGGGTCGCAGAAGGGTGATCAGCCCCAGCATTTT. The encoded protein is CASSIGSQKGDQPQHF.

This clonotype was picked up many times. This chain connects TRBV7-2 to TRBJ2-7, with 7 bases that match TRBD1. The V gene's germline CDR1 is SGHTA and CDR2 FQGNSA. The CDR3 loop spans 15 amino acids. J gave up 3 bases and V 1 base, and 6 bases lay outside the gene matches. The CDR3 DNA follows: TGTGCCAGCAGCTTAGGCCAGGGGGTTTTCTACGAGCAGTACTTC. It translates to CASSLGQGVFYEQYF.

This clonotype was recorded at least ten times. This chain uses TRBV25-1 with TRBJ2-5; perhaps TRBD2 as D (6 bases). The CDR3 contains 16 residues. Trimming stripped 3 bases from V and 5 bases from J, with 19 bases between. Looked up from germline, CDR1 is MGHDK and CDR2 is SYGVNS. The CDR3 DNA is TGTGCCAGCAGTGAGGATCTAGCGCGGGTCGGGGAGACCCAGTACTTC. The encoded protein is CASSEDLARVGETQYF.

The gene calls are TRBV7-3 and TRBJ2-3; TRBD2 matches at 9 bases. Unmatched junction bases numbered 16, after V lost 4 bases and J lost 2 bases. Germline V gene data show CDR1 as SGHTA and CDR2 as FQGTGA. The CDR3 sequence is 19 residues long. The CDR3 sequence: CASSSVGGGGVTSTDTQYF. CDR3 DNA: TGTGCCAGCAGCTCCGTAGGCGGGGGGGGGGTAACGTCCACAGATACGCAGTATTTT.

On this clonotype: This clone may be a read error of a much larger clone one base away. The chain combines TRBV12-3 or TRBV12-4 with TRBJ1-1; D not certain. This CDR3 has 14 amino acids. Trimming removed 8 bases from V and 6 bases from J, with 19 bases in between. The CDR3 DNA reads TGTGCCAGCTGGACCGTAGATGAGGTCGCTGAAGCTTTCTTT. Translating gives CASWTVDEVAEAFF.

This clonotype was seen more than once but under ten times. The chain combines TRBV12-3 or TRBV12-4 with TRBJ1-2; D call uncertain. The ends were cut back, 5 bases at V and 7 bases at J, with 17 bases in the middle. The CDR3 runs to 14 residues. The CDR3 sequence is CASSIGPLGSGYTF. The CDR3 region has the DNA TGTGCCAGCAGTATCGGTCCTCTGGGCTCTGGCTACACCTTC.

A word on this clonotype: Germline is not matched at one junction end, which may reflect a read error. This chain uses TRBV6-2 or TRBV6-3 with TRBJ2-7; TRBD1 aligns across 7 bases. The germline gives CDR1 MNHEY, CDR2 SVGEGT. The CDR3 consists of 12 residues. Here the CDR3 reads CASKPDRDALDF. The CDR3 nucleotides are TGTGCCAGCAAACCTGACAGGGACGCTCTTGACTTC.

This clonotype was picked up many times. The V call is TRBV4-3, the J call TRBJ2-7; the match to TRBD1 covers 10 bases. CDR1 is LGHNA and CDR2 is YSLEER in the germline V gene. Trimming took 0 bases from V and 4 from J; bases not matched to a gene: 9. The CDR3 is 17 amino acids. This CDR3 is CASSQEGPGQGSYEQYF. In nucleotides, the CDR3 is TGCGCCAGCAGCCAAGAGGGGCCGGGACAGGGGTCTTACGAGCAGTACTTC.

This clonotype was counted many times. This rearrangement joins TRBV11-2 to TRBJ2-1, with 11 bases that match TRBD2. The V and J ends lost 1 base and 4 bases, in that order; junction bases with no gene match: 3. The germline V gene has CDR1 SGHAT and CDR2 FQNNGV. The CDR3 is 16 residues long. The CDR3 region is CASSLVLAGEYNEQFF. The CDR3 DNA reads TGTGCCAGCAGCTTAGTACTAGCGGGGGAGTACAATGAGCAGTTCTTC. Full variable domain (outside the CDR3, taken from reference TRBV11-2 and TRBJ2-1): EAGVAQSPRYKIIEKRQSVAFWCNPISGHATLYWYQQILGQGPKLLIQFQNNGVVDDSQLPKDRFSAERLKGVDSTLKIQPAKLEDSAVYLCASSLVLAGEYNEQFFGPGTRLTVL.

This clonotype has at least ten counts. The chain has TRBV28 and TRBJ2-7, with 12 bases identical to TRBD2. Germline values: CDR1 MDHEN, CDR2 SYDVKM. Trimming at V came to 3 bases and at J to 2 bases, leaving 14 bases not matched to a gene. The CDR3 runs to 19 residues. CDR3 amino acids: CASSLIPTSGRKPPYEQYF. Written as DNA, the CDR3 is TGTGCCAGCAGTTTGATCCCGACTAGCGGGAGAAAACCCCCCTACGAGCAGTACTTC.